This T cell receptor beta chain was recorded in a study of regulatory and conventional T cells in RAG deficiency. The table came from immunoSEQ multiplex PCR; TCRdb's copy has only in-frame clones and leaves some out. Among some 21,000 clones listed, around 94% were seen once. Blood CD4+ CD25-low CD127-high conventional T cells supplied the genomic DNA template. As regards this clone: Its antigen is currently unknown.

CDR1 PRHDT and CDR2 FYEKMQ come from the germline V gene (reference sequence). V lost 1 base to trimming and J lost 5 bases, with 17 bases between them. This CDR3 comprises 16 residues. Study results and caveats: Shannon entropy was markedly lower and Simpson indices higher in RAG-deficient patients than control T-cell subsets.

This sample also appeared in a second study, on regulatory T cells. That publication notes: Amplification used 52 TRBV primers and 13 TRBJ primers. In patients, unique TRB V-J pairs were restricted and V/J usage skewed, especially in Tregs.

Material for sequencing was CD4+ T cells sorted from blood. This rearrangement joins TRBV13 to TRBJ1-1; weak D call: TRBD1 (5 bases). The TCR was taken from a human donor in good health. CDR3 loop: CASSLEVTRQLTEAFF. Here the CDR3 DNA reads TGTGCCAGCAGCTTAGAGGTTACCCGACAGCTTACTGAAGCTTTCTTT.